This record looks at one TCR beta chain sequence and its context. Its antigen is unknown. This entry is derived from a study of shared clonotypes between healthy human individuals. Findings of the study overall: The rarefaction results pointed to incomplete sorted-subset sequencing despite large depth. Naive subsets typically showed greater estimated richness than memory subsets.

Using immunoSEQ multiplex PCR, the repertoire was profiled, and TCRdb retains in-frame clones only, with some absent. Among 2 million to 3 million clones listed, 80% to 95% were seen once. The V end lost 4 bases, the J end lost 0 bases, and 12 bases lay between the germline ends. This CDR3 comprises 15 residues. Germline V gene sequence: CDR1 SGDLS, CDR2 YYNGEE. The source of this sequence is a man between 18 and 35 years old in good health. Some clones in this sample may be carry-over from other donors' samples. The chain joins TRBV9 to TRBJ2-3; D might be TRBD1 (5 bases). The sample taken for sequencing was naive CD4+ T cells from PBMCs. Subset given: CD45RA+ positively selected. CDR3 nucleotide sequence: TGTGCCAGCAGCCCAATGACAGCAAGCACAGATACGCAGTATTTT. Its translation: CASSPMTASTDTQYF.